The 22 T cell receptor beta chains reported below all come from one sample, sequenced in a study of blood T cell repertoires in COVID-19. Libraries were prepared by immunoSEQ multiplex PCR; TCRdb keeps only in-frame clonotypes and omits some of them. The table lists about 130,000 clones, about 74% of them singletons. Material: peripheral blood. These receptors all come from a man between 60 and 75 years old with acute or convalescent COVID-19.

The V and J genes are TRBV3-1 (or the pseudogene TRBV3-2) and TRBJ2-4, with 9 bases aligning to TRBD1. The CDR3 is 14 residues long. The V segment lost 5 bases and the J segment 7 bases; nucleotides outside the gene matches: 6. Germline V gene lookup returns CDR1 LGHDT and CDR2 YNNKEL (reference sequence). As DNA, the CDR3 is TGTGCCAGCAGCACCCGCGGGACAGGGAACATTCAGTACTTC. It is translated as CASSTRGTGNIQYF.

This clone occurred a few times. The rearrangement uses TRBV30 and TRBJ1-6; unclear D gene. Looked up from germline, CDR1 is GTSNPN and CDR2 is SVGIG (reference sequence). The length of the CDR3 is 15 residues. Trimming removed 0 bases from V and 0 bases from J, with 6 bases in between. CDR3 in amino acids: CAWSVVSSYNSPLHF. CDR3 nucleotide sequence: TGTGCCTGGAGTGTGGTCAGCTCCTATAATTCACCCCTCCACTTT.

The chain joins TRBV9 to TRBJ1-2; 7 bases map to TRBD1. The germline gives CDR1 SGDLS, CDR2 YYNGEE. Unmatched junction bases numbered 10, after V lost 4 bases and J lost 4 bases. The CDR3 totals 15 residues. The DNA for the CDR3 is TGTGCCAGCAGCTTTGGACAGGAAGATAGCTATGGCTACACCTTC. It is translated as CASSFGQEDSYGYTF. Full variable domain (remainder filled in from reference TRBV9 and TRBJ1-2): DSGVTQTPKHLITATGQRVTLRCSPRSGDLSVYWYQQSLDQGLQFLIQYYNGEERAKGNILERFSAQQFPDLHSELNLSSLELGDSALYFCASSFGQEDSYGYTFGSGTRLTVV.

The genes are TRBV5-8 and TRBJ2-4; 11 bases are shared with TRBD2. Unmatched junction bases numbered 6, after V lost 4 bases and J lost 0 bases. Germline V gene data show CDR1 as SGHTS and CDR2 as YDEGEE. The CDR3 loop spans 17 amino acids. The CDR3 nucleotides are TGTGCCAGCAGCCCAGGGACTAGCGGAATAGCCAAAAACATTCAGTACTTC. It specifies CASSPGTSGIAKNIQYF.

The CDR3 reads CASSPASLGQGTRNYGYTF. The CDR3 DNA follows: TGTGCCAGCAGCCCTGCCTCACTGGGACAGGGTACTCGTAACTATGGCTACACCTTC. This chain links TRBV3-1 (or the pseudogene TRBV3-2) with TRBJ1-2, with 9 nucleotides matching TRBD1. CDR3 size: 19 residues. The J segment lost 1 base and the V segment lost 4 bases, leaving 16 bases of the junction unmatched. Germline CDR1 is LGHDT and CDR2 is YNNKEL (reference sequence).

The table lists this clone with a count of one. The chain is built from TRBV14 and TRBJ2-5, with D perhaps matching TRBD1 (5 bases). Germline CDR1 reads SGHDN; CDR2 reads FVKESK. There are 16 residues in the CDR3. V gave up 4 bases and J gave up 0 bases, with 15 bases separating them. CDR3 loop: CASSRGLTLYQETQYF. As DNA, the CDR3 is TGTGCCAGCAGCCGGGGCCTGACCCTGTACCAAGAGACCCAGTACTTC.

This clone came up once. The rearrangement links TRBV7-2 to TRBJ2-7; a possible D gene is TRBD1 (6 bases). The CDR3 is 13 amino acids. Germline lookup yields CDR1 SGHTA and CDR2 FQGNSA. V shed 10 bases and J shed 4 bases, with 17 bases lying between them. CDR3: CAIDRTDVYEQYF. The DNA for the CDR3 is TGTGCCATCGACAGGACAGATGTTTACGAGCAGTACTTC.

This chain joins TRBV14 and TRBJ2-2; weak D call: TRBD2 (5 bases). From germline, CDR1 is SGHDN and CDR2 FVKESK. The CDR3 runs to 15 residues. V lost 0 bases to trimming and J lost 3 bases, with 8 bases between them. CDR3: CASSQDRRDTGELFF. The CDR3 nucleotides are TGTGCCAGCAGCCAAGATCGGCGGGACACCGGGGAGCTGTTTTTT.

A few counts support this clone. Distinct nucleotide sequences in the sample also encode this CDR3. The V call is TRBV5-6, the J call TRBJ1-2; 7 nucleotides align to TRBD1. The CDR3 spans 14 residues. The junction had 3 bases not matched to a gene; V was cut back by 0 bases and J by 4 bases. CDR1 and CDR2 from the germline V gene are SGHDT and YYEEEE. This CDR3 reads CASSLGTGAYGYTF. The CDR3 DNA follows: TGTGCCAGCAGCTTGGGAACAGGGGCCTATGGCTACACCTTC.

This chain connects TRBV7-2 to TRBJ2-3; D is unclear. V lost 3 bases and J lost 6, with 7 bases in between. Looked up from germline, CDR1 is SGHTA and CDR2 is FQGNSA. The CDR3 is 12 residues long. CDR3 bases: TGTGCCAGCAGCTTCTATGCGGATACGCAGTATTTT. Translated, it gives CASSFYADTQYF.

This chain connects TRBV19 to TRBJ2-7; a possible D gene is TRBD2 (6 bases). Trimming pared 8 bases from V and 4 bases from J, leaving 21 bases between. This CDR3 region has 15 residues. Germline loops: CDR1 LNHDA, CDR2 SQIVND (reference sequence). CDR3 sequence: CASGRDSSSGYEQYF. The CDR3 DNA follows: TGTGCCAGTGGTAGGGACTCTTCCTCCGGGTACGAGCAGTACTTC.

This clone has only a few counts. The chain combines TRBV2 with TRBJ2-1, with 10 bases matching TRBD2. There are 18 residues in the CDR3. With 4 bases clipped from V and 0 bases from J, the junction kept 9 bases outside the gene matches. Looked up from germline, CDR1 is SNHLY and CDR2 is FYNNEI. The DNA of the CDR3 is TGTGCCAGCAGTGTCTTACTAGCGGGGACGAGCTCCTACAATGAGCAGTTCTTC. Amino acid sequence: CASSVLLAGTSSYNEQFF.

In DNA, the CDR3 is TGTGCCAGCAGCTTAAAGCTGACTCTTCCCGGGGAGCTGTTTTTT. It specifies CASSLKLTLPGELFF. The rearrangement joins TRBV7-2 to TRBJ2-2; D is ambiguous. The V end lost 2 bases, the J end lost 6 bases, and 13 bases lay between the germline ends. The CDR3 is 15 amino acids. The germline V gene encodes CDR1 SGHTA and CDR2 FQGNSA.

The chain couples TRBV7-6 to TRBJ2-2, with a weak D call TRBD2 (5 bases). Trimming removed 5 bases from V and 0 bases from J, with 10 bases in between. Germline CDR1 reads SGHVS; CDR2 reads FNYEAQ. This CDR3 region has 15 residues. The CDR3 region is CASSGGLPNTGELFF. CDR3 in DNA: TGTGCCAGCAGCGGAGGACTTCCGAACACCGGGGAGCTGTTTTTT. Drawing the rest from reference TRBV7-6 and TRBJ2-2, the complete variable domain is GAGVSQSPRYKVTKRGQDVALRCDPISGHVSLYWYRQALGQGPEFLTYFNYEAQQDKSGLPNDRFSAERPEGSISTLTIQRTEQRDSAMYRCASSGGLPNTGELFFGEGSRLTVL.

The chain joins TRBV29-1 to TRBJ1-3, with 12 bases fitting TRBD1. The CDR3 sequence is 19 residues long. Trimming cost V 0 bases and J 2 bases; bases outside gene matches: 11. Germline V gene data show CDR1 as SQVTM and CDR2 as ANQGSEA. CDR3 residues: CSVEEWGQGASKAGNTIYF. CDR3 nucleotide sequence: TGCAGCGTTGAAGAATGGGGACAGGGGGCATCGAAAGCTGGAAACACCATATATTTT.

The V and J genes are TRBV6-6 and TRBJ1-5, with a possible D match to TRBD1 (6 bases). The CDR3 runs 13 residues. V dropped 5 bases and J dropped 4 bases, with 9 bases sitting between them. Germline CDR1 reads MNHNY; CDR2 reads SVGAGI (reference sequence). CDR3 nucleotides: TGTGCCAGCAGTAATCAGGGGAATCAGCCCCAGCATTTT. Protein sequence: CASSNQGNQPQHF.

This CDR3 is CASSPRQQSDTIYF. The CDR3 DNA is TGTGCCAGCTCACCACGACAGCAAAGTGACACCATATATTTT. The chain links TRBV18 to TRBJ1-3; D is perhaps TRBD1 (5 bases). The CDR3 length is 14 residues. Germline V lookup: CDR1 KGHSH, CDR2 LQKENI. Deletions cut 1 base from V and 8 bases from J, with 12 bases between.

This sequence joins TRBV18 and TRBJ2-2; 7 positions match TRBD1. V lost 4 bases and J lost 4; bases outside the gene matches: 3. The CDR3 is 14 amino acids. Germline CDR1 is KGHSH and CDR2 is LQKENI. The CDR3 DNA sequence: TGTGCCAGCTCACAGGGGGCTGGCACCGGGGAGCTGTTTTTT. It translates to CASSQGAGTGELFF.

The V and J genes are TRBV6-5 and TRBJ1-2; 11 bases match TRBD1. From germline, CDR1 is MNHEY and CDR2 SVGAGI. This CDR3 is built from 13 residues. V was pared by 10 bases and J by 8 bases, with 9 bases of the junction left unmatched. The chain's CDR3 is CATRTGGLSGYTF. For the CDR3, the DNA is TGTGCCACCCGGACAGGGGGCTTGTCAGGCTACACCTTC.

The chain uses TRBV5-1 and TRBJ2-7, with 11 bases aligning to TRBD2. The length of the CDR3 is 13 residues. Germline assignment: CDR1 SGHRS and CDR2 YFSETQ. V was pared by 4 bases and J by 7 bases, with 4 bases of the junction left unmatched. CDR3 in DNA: TGCGCCAGCAGCCTACGACTAGCGGGGGAGCAGTACTTC. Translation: CASSLRLAGEQYF.

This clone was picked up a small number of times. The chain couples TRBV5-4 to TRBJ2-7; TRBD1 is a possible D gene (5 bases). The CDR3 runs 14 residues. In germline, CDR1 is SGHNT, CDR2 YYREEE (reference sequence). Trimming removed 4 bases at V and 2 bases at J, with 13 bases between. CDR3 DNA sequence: TGTGCCAGCAGCCGGGCAGGGAAGCCCTACGAGCAGTACTTC. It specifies CASSRAGKPYEQYF.

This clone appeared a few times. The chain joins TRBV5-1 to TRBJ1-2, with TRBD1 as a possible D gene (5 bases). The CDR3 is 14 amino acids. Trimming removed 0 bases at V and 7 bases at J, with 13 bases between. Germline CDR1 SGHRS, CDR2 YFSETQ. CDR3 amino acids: CASSLGGAQSGYTF. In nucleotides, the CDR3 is TGCGCCAGCAGCTTGGGTGGGGCGCAATCTGGCTACACCTTC. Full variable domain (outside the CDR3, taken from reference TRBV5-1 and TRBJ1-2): KAGVTQTPRYLIKTRGQQVTLSCSPISGHRSVSWYQQTPGQGLQFLFEYFSETQRNKGNFPGRFSGRQFSNSRSEMNVSTLELGDSALYLCASSLGGAQSGYTFGSGTRLTVV.